The sequence of this TCR beta chain was determined in a study of graft-versus-host responses after intestinal transplantation. Study-wide context: The recipients all started with anti-thymocyte globulin induction and then took tacrolimus and steroids for 3 to 4 years.

Points on this clone: The antigen remains undetermined.

The CDR3 is 14 amino acids. The J segment lost 5 bases and the V segment lost 3 bases, leaving 7 bases of the junction unmatched. Germline loops: CDR1 GTSNPN, CDR2 SVGIG (reference sequence). Overall study results and limits: Recipient marrow harbored GvH clones, some of which surfaced first in ileum or blood. Levels of circulating GvH clones at their peak were associated with early post-transplant HvG declines.

Sequencing was performed with immunoSEQ multiplex PCR; in TCRdb, only in-frame clones are kept and a portion is missing. This sample has roughly 40,000 clones, with over 75% found just once. The sequence was obtained from a human patient who received an intestinal transplant, so some T cells may come from the graft donor. V gene TRBV30 combines with J gene TRBJ1-2, with 9 bases aligning to TRBD1. The source was PBMCs, collected 524 days after transplant. This chain's CDR3 is CAWSQTGGAYGYTF. In DNA form, the CDR3 reads TGTGCCTGGAGCCAAACAGGGGGCGCGTATGGCTACACCTTC.